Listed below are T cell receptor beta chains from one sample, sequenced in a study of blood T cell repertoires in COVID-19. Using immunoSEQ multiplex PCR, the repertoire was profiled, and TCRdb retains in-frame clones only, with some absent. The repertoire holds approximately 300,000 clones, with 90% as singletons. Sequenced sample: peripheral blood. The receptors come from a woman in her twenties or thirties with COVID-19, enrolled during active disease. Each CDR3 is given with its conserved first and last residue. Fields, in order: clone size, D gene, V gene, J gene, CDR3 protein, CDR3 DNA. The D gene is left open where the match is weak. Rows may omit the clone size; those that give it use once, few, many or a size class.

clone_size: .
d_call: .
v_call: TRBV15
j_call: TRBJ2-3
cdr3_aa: CATSRLQRTPDTQYF
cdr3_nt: TGTGCCACCAGCAGGCTACAGCGGACCCCAGATACGCAGTATTTT

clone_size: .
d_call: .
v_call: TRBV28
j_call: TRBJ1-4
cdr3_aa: CASSPWTALGEKLFF
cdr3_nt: TGTGCCAGCAGTCCATGGACAGCCCTAGGAGAAAAACTGTTTTTT

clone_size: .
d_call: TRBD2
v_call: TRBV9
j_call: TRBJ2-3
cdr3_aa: CASSQSWSAGLGTDTQYF
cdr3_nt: TGTGCCAGCAGCCAATCTTGGTCAGCGGGATTGGGCACAGATACGCAGTATTTT

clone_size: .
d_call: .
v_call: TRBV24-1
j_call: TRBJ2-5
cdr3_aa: CATSDPGQGDQETQYF
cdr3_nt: TGTGCCACCAGTGACCCCGGACAAGGAGACCAAGAGACCCAGTACTTC

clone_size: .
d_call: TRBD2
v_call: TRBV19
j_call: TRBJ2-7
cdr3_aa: CASSETLSGSYEQYF
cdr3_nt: TGTGCCAGTAGCGAGACCCTTAGCGGGAGTTACGAGCAGTACTTC

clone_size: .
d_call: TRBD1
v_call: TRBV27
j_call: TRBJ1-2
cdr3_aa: CASSLLGQGIGGYTF
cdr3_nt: TGTGCCAGCAGTTTATTGGGACAGGGGATAGGGGGCTACACCTTC

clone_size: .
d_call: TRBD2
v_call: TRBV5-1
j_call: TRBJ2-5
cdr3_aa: CASSLKPAGEFQETQYF
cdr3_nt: TGCGCCAGCAGCTTGAAGCCAGCGGGGGAGTTTCAAGAGACCCAGTACTTC

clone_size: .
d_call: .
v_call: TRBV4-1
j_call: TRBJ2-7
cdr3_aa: CASSQDGSGNEQYF
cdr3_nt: TGCGCCAGCAGCCAAGATGGATCAGGGAACGAGCAGTACTTC

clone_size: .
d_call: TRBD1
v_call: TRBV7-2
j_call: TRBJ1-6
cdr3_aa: CASSILGTGPSPLHF
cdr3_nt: TGTGCCAGCAGCATCTTGGGGACAGGGCCATCACCCCTCCACTTT

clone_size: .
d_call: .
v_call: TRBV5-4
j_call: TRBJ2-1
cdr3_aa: CASSLTSGSYNEQFF
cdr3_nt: TGTGCCAGCAGCTTGACTTCGGGATCCTACAATGAGCAGTTCTTC

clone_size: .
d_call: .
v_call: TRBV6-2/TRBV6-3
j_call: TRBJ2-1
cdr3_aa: CASSFSGGGNEQFF
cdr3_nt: TGTGCCAGCAGCTTTAGCGGAGGAGGCAATGAGCAGTTCTTC

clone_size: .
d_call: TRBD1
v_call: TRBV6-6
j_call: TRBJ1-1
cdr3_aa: CASRDTGVPEAFF
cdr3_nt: TGTGCCAGCAGGGACACAGGGGTTCCTGAAGCTTTCTTT

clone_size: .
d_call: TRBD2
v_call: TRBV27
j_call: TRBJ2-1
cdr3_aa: CASSPVAGGGHEQFF
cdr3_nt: TGTGCCAGCAGTCCAGTAGCGGGAGGGGGCCATGAGCAGTTCTTC

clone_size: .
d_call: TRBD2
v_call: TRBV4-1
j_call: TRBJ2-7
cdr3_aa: CASSPERGSYEQYF
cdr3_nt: TGCGCCAGCAGCCCTGAACGCGGGAGCTACGAGCAGTACTTC

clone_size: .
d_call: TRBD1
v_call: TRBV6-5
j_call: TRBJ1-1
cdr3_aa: CASSRQGTEAFF
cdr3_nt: TGTGCCAGCAGTCGACAGGGAACTGAAGCTTTCTTT

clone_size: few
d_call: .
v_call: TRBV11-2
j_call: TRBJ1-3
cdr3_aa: CASSLVRQALSGNTIYF
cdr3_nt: TGTGCCAGCAGCTTAGTCAGACAGGCGCTCTCTGGAAACACCATATATTTT

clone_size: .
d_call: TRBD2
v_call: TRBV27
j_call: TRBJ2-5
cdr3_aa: CASSLLTSGSGETQYF
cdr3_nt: TGTGCCAGCAGTTTATTGACTAGCGGGAGTGGAGAGACCCAGTACTTC

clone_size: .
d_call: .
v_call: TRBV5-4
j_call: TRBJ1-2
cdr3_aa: CASSQGRVDYGYTF
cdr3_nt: TGTGCCAGCAGCCAGGGGCGTGTGGACTATGGCTACACCTTC

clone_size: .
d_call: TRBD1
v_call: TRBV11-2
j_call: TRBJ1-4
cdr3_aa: CASSLLGQGQEKLFF
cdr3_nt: TGTGCCAGCAGCTTATTGGGACAGGGACAGGAAAAACTGTTTTTT

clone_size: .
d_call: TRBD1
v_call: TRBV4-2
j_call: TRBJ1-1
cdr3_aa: CASSQAVPRQGGVAEAFF
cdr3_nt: TGTGCCAGCAGCCAGGCAGTACCGAGACAGGGCGGAGTCGCTGAAGCTTTCTTT